The entry below describes one TCR beta chain. What it binds is not known. This sample is part of a study of OX40 agonist ivuxolimab in advanced cancers. Study results and limitations: Clonal expansion was seen in CD4+ and CD8+ blood T cells by week 6 at 0.1 to 3.0 mg/kg. It was not determined which antigens were specifically recognized by the peripheral T cells that had undergone clonal expansion.

Measured with immunoSEQ multiplex PCR; TCRdb has only the in-frame clones, and not every one. The table records about 70,000 clones, nearly 90% of them present only once. The CDR3 is made up of 15 amino acids. Germline trimming cut 1 base from V and 9 bases from J; bases unmatched to any gene: 10. Germline V lookup: CDR1 SEHNR, CDR2 FQNEAQ (reference sequence). This chain uses TRBV7-9 with TRBJ2-3; 7 bases fit TRBD2. The clonotype was recovered from an adult with an advanced solid tumor such as melanoma, head and neck, liver or kidney cancer. The sample in question was CD4+ or CD8+ T cells sorted from blood, obtained in a trial of the OX40 agonist ivuxolimab. The CDR3: CASSLDGGRMGTQYF. CDR3 in DNA: TGTGCCAGCAGCTTAGATGGCGGGAGAATGGGAACGCAGTATTTT.